Listed below are T cell receptor beta chains from one sample, sequenced in a study of identical twins. TCRdb passed the 5' RACE reads through MiXCR, listing each CDR3 protein once. Of about 900,000 distinct CDR3 sequences listed, roughly an eighth are singletons. The same data also went into a second study, on yellow fever vaccine responses in identical twins.

Sequencing was carried out using PBMCs. These receptors were collected from a woman under 30 in good health. Both conserved end residues are part of each CDR3. D genes are given only for firm matches. Some rows have no size entry. The others give once, few or many, or a class for an expanded clone.

v_call	clone_size	j_call	d_call	cdr3_nt	cdr3_aa
TRBV12-3/TRBV12-4	-	TRBJ2-5	-	TGTGCCAGCAGTTTGTCAGACACGGGGACCCAGTACTTC	CASSLSDTGTQYF
TRBV6-1	many	TRBJ2-7	-	TGTGCCAGCAGTAAAGGGGGGGGGCGCGAGCAGTACTTC	CASSKGGGREQYF
TRBV6-1	few	TRBJ2-3	TRBD2	TGTGCCAGCCCACCCCCCCAGGGACTAGCGGGGGTGGCAGATACGCAGTATTTT	CASPPPQGLAGVADTQYF
TRBV11-2	many	TRBJ2-1	-	TGTGCCAGCCGCCTCCCGGGGGGCAGGTCTTCCTACAATGAGCAGTTCTTC	CASRLPGGRSSYNEQFF
TRBV6-1	few	TRBJ2-2	TRBD2	TGTGCCAGCAGTCTAAGCGGGGGGGCAAGCGGGGAGCTGTTTTTT	CASSLSGGASGELFF
TRBV27	few	TRBJ2-6	-	TGTGCCAGCAGTTTTCTAGGCTCTGGGGCCAACGTCCTGACTTTC	CASSFLGSGANVLTF
TRBV7-2	-	TRBJ2-3	TRBD2	TGTGCCAGCAGCTTAGTTGGCGGGGGGGCAGATACGCAGTATTTT	CASSLVGGGADTQYF
TRBV5-1	many	TRBJ2-3	TRBD2	TGCGCCAGCAGTTCTAGCGGGGTCTCGAGGGATACGCAGTATTTT	CASSSSGVSRDTQYF
TRBV28	-	TRBJ2-6	-	TGTGCCAGCAGTTTTCAAGAACCTGGGGCCAACGTCCTGACTTTC	CASSFQEPGANVLTF
TRBV14	-	TRBJ1-4	-	TGTGCCAGCAGCCAACTAGGGGGGGCGCGGGAAAAACTGTTTTTT	CASSQLGGAREKLFF
TRBV7-2	-	TRBJ2-5	-	TGTGCCAGCAGCTCCCAATCACAAGAGACCCAGTACTTC	CASSSQSQETQYF